Listed here are 17 T cell receptor beta chains from one sample, sequenced in a study of T cells in localized non-small cell lung cancer. Assay: immunoSEQ multiplex PCR; the TCRdb copy retains only in-frame clones and omits some. This table has 35,000 to 45,000 clones, around 75% appearing once. The sample consisted of PBMCs, taken before any cancer treatment. The source is a woman aged 35-75 years with stage II squamous cell lung carcinoma.

This rearrangement joins TRBV2 to TRBJ2-6; D uncertain. Deletions cut 3 bases from V and 4 bases from J, with 7 bases between. Germline values: CDR1 SNHLY, CDR2 FYNNEI. The length of the CDR3 is 14 residues. CDR3 bases: TGTGCCAGCAGTGAGAATAGGGGGGCCAACGTCCTGACTTTC. Translation gives CASSENRGANVLTF.

The CDR3 bases are TGTGCCAGCAGTTACTCGGACGGGTACTATGGCTACACCTTC. Protein: CASSYSDGYYGYTF. V is TRBV6-5 and J is TRBJ1-2; no reliable D call. This CDR3 is 14 amino acids long. Trimming took off 0 bases at V and 3 bases at J, with 8 bases between the two ends. Germline CDR1 is MNHEY and CDR2 is SVGAGI.

This rearrangement joins TRBV7-2 to TRBJ2-6, with 7 bases matching TRBD1. CDR1 SGHTA and CDR2 FQGNSA come from the germline V gene. The CDR3 totals 16 residues. Germline trimming cut 4 bases from V and 2 bases from J; bases unmatched to any gene: 5. CDR3 in DNA: TGTGCCAGCAGCTGGACGACAGGGACTGGGGCCAACGTCCTGACTTTC. Its translation is CASSWTTGTGANVLTF.

The rearrangement joins TRBV6-6 to TRBJ2-5; D remains ambiguous. The J call may be in error: the DNA end matches TRBJ2-7 better. The germline V gene encodes CDR1 MNHNY and CDR2 SVGAGI (reference sequence). This CDR3 has 13 amino acids. Here the CDR3 DNA reads TGTGCCAGCAGGGGTGGTGAGTTATACGAGCAGTACTTC. Its protein product is CASRGGELYEQYF.

J is TRBJ2-3 and V is TRBV9, with D perhaps TRBD2 (6 bases). The CDR3 has 15 residues. The germline V gene has CDR1 SGDLS and CDR2 YYNGEE. With 4 bases removed from V and 6 bases from J, the gap between germline ends came to 18 bases. CDR3 sequence (DNA): TGTGCCAGCAGCCTAACCGGAGGGGTGGCGGATACGCAGTATTTT. Encoded protein: CASSLTGGVADTQYF.

By proportion, this clone is medium-sized. The chain has TRBV28 and TRBJ1-5, with D possibly TRBD1 on 6 matching bases. CDR1 is MDHEN and CDR2 is SYDVKM in the germline V gene. The CDR3 totals 15 residues. Between the trimmed V and J ends, which lost 6 bases and 0 bases, there was a span of 12 bases. The CDR3 loop reads CASRPPGVSNQPQHF. CDR3 coding DNA: TGTGCCAGCAGGCCCCCAGGGGTTAGCAATCAGCCCCAGCATTTT.

The chain uses TRBV7-9 and TRBJ2-7; TRBD1 or TRBD2 may be the D gene (8 bases each). Germline V gene data show CDR1 as SEHNR and CDR2 as FQNEAQ (reference sequence). This CDR3 has 16 amino acids. V was cut by 3 bases and J by 6 bases, with 21 bases left in between. The CDR3 coding sequence is TGTGCCAGCAGCTTCGCGGGGGGAGGGACAGGTATCGAGCAGTACTTC. It yields the protein CASSFAGGGTGIEQYF.

The chain joins TRBV28 to TRBJ2-7, with TRBD1 identical over 7 bases. The CDR3 loop spans 14 amino acids. Germline V gene lookup returns CDR1 MDHEN and CDR2 SYDVKM. V trimming: 7 bases; J trimming: 2 bases; junction bases outside the gene matches: 8. CDR3 amino acids: CASTEMTGTYEQYF. The DNA for the CDR3 is TGTGCCAGCACCGAAATGACAGGGACCTACGAGCAGTACTTC.

A single count supports this clone. The chain links TRBV28 to TRBJ1-2; D unresolved. Germline V gene sequence: CDR1 MDHEN, CDR2 SYDVKM. Trimming removed 6 bases from V and 2 bases from J, with 10 bases in between. The CDR3 runs to 13 residues. This chain's CDR3 is CASSPPGNYGYTF. The CDR3 DNA is TGTGCCAGCAGCCCCCCCGGAAACTATGGCTACACCTTC.

V and J are TRBV28 and TRBJ2-7, with D perhaps matching TRBD1 (6 bases). V lost 6 bases to trimming and J lost 6 bases, with 18 bases between them. This CDR3 has 14 amino acids. The germline V gene encodes CDR1 MDHEN and CDR2 SYDVKM. This CDR3 reads CASSTPSTGREQYV. DNA for the CDR3: TGTGCCAGCAGCACCCCATCCACAGGGCGCGAGCAGTACGTC.

This chain uses TRBV4-2 with TRBJ1-1; D gene ambiguous. With 5 bases removed from V and 6 bases from J, the gap between germline ends came to 10 bases. The CDR3 covers 12 residues. Germline CDR1 reads LGHNA; CDR2 reads YNFKEQ. The CDR3 loop is CASSDLNAEAFF. In nucleotides, the CDR3 is TGTGCCAGCAGCGATCTTAACGCTGAAGCTTTCTTT.

The chain couples TRBV28 to TRBJ2-1; weak D call: TRBD2 (6 bases). V was shortened by 2 bases and J by 7 bases, with 6 bases between the two germline ends. The V gene's germline CDR1 is MDHEN and CDR2 SYDVKM. This CDR3 contains 12 residues. The chain's CDR3 is CASSLGGNEQFF. The CDR3 bases are TGTGCCAGCAGTTTAGGGGGGAATGAGCAGTTCTTC.

This rearrangement joins TRBV7-9 to TRBJ1-2, with 9 bases matching TRBD1. The germline V gene has CDR1 SEHNR and CDR2 FQNEAQ (reference sequence). With V trimmed by 1 base and J by 2 bases, 5 bases remained unmatched. This CDR3 comprises 16 residues. The CDR3 region is CASSLGGDRANYGYTF. The CDR3 bases are TGTGCCAGCAGCTTAGGGGGGGACAGGGCAAACTATGGCTACACCTTC.

The rearrangement links TRBV28 to TRBJ1-2; 8 bases are a match to TRBD1. The CDR3 loop spans 11 amino acids. The germline V gene encodes CDR1 MDHEN and CDR2 SYDVKM. Losses at the gene ends were 6 bases for V and 8 bases for J; bases not matched to a gene: 2. CDR3 nucleotides: TGTGCCAGCAGCAGGGGGCTGGGCTACACCTTC. Protein: CASSRGLGYTF.

V is TRBV19 and J is TRBJ1-5; TRBD1 is a possible D gene (5 bases). Germline V CDR1 and CDR2: LNHDA, SQIVND (reference sequence). V was shortened by 4 bases and J by 0 bases, with 10 bases between the two germline ends. The CDR3 has 15 amino acids. The CDR3 spells CASSRGPDSNQPQHF. CDR3 nucleotides: TGTGCCAGTAGTAGGGGACCGGATAGCAATCAGCCCCAGCATTTT.

This clone has only one observation. The chain couples TRBV28 to TRBJ1-5, with no clear D. V lost 3 bases and J 5 bases, leaving 14 bases between the germline ends. CDR3 length: 15 amino acids. CDR1 and CDR2 from the germline V gene are MDHEN and SYDVKM. The CDR3 bases are TGTGCCAGCAGTTTTCCGATGGCCCTCCATCAGCCCCAGCATTTT. Its translation: CASSFPMALHQPQHF.

The chain recombines TRBV7-2 with TRBJ2-1; TRBD1 matches at 7 bases. V shed 4 bases and J 3 bases; nucleotides not matched to a gene: 3. Germline CDR1 SGHTA, CDR2 FQGNSA. The CDR3 sequence is 14 residues long. The CDR3 region is CASSSDRLYNEQFF. Written as DNA, the CDR3 is TGTGCCAGCAGCTCGGACAGGCTCTACAATGAGCAGTTCTTC.